Sequencing of this T cell receptor beta chain was carried out in a study of CD8 T cells in ankylosing spondylitis. Via MiXCR, TCRdb re-called the 5' RACE reads, giving one row per CDR3 protein. There are approximately 520,000 distinct CDR3 sequences in the sample; approximately 5.3% occur only once, and under 4.5% lies in the top ten. The CDR3 is 14 amino acids. Per the germline V gene, CDR1 is DFQATT and CDR2 is SNEGSKA (reference sequence). The V gene lost 1 base and the J gene lost 0 bases, with 7 bases spanning the gap. This clonotype was picked up many times. Its antigen remains unidentified. Study observations and caveats: A TCR beta motif of under 10 highly homologous variants seemed to mark ankylosing spondylitis blood. Earlier authors reported some of these motif variants in reactive arthritis synovial fluid and blood. According to the report, clones linked to the disease were significantly enriched in matched synovial fluid samples taken from ankylosing spondylitis patients.

This receptor was obtained from a male donor with ankylosing spondylitis. The sample was blood, either unsorted or a sorted T cell fraction (not recorded which). This chain links TRBV20-1 with TRBJ1-5; D may be TRBD1 (6 bases). Here the CDR3 reads CSARGTVSNQPQHF. The CDR3, as DNA: TGCAGTGCTAGAGGGACAGTTAGCAATCAGCCCCAGCATTTT.